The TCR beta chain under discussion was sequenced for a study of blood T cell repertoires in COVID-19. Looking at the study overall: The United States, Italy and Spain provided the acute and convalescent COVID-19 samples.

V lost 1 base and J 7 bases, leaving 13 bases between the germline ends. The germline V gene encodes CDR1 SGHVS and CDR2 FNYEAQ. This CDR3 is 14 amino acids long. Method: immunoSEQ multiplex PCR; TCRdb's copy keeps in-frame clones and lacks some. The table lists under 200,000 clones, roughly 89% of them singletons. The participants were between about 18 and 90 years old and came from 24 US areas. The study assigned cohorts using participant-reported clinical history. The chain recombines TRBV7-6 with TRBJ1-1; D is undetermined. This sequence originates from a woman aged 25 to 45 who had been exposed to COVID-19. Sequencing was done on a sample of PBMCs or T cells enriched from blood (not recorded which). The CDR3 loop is CASSLERALDEAFF. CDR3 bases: TGTGCCAGCAGCTTAGAGCGAGCTCTCGATGAAGCTTTCTTT.